This T cell receptor (beta chain) was identified during a study of CD8 T cells in Susac syndrome. RNA was extracted with the RNeasy kit, and a quantity of about 0.5 to 1 ug was reverse transcribed using random hexamers. Amplification of TCR beta CDR3 used immunoSEQ multiplex PCR across 54 Vbeta and 13 Jbeta. TCRdb analysed the immunoSEQ multiplex PCR reads with MiXCR anew, one entry per CDR3 protein. The sample lists approximately 120,000 distinct CDR3 sequences; about 90% were seen once. Losses at the gene ends were 6 bases for V and 4 bases for J; bases not matched to a gene: 7. CDR3 length equals 14 residues. CDR1 is MNHEY and CDR2 is SMNVEV in the germline V gene (reference sequence). Sequencing targeted TCR beta in T cells from blood (CD8+ and CD4+). Relapsing-remitting disease, either stable or active, was present in the treatment-naive patients who were the multiple sclerosis controls. Isolation of CD8+ and CD4+ T cells was performed negatively, whereas enrichment of TEMRA cells was done by FACS.

The TCR originated in a human donor with multiple sclerosis. Specimen: CD8+ T cells from PBMCs. The chain employs TRBV27 and TRBJ1-2; TRBD1 matches 8 bases. The CDR3 loop reads CASRGGDRSYGYTF. Here the CDR3 DNA reads TGTGCCAGCAGGGGGGGGGACAGGTCCTATGGCTACACCTTC.